This entry lists 25 T cell receptor beta chains sequenced from one sample in a study of blood T cells in healthy people across ages. A second PCR, run for about 6 to 11 cycles, used a sample-barcoded 5' primer plus a J-beta primer mix. TCRdb passed the 5' RACE reads through MiXCR, listing each CDR3 protein once. The table records approximately 800,000 distinct CDR3 sequences, around 25% of them present only once. The same sample was also used in a study of T cells of mothers and their children.

The sample comprised blood. The receptors derive from a boy between 10 and 17 years old in good health.

The chain has TRBV7-9 and TRBJ2-5; 7 bases align to TRBD2. The end of the DNA is better explained by TRBJ2-1, so the J call may be wrong. Germline V gives CDR1 SEHNR, CDR2 FQNEAQ (reference sequence). The CDR3 contains 14 residues. CDR3 nucleotides: TGTGCCAGCAGCCCTCGGGCGGGAGTCAATGAGCAGTTCTTC. Translation: CASSPRAGVNEQFF.

The V gene is TRBV25-1, the J gene TRBJ2-7; 10 nucleotides agree with TRBD1. V lost 0 bases to trimming and J lost 6 bases; unmatched junction nucleotides: 5. Germline CDR1 is MGHDK and CDR2 is SYGVNS. The CDR3 sequence is 15 residues long. The chain's CDR3 is CASSEYGTGDSEQYF. CDR3 coding DNA: TGTGCCAGCAGTGAATACGGGACAGGGGATAGCGAGCAGTACTTC.

This clonotype was counted a few times. The CDR3 loop is CASSFTVGGYTF. CDR3 coding DNA: TGTGCCAGCAGCTTCACCGTGGGGGGCTACACCTTC. The rearrangement uses TRBV13 and TRBJ1-2; D unresolved. V lost 3 bases and J 8 bases, leaving 10 bases between the germline ends. The CDR3 is made up of 12 amino acids. Per germline, CDR1 PRHDT and CDR2 FYEKMQ (reference sequence). The full variable domain, completed using reference TRBV13 and TRBJ1-2, is AAGVIQSPRHLIKEKRETATLKCYPIPRHDTVYWYQQGPGQDPQFLISFYEKMQSDKGSIPDRFSAQQFSDYHSELNMSSLELGDSALYFCASSFTVGGYTFGSGTRLTVV.

This clonotype was seen a few times. The V gene is TRBV14, the J gene TRBJ2-1, with D perhaps assigned TRBD1 or TRBD2 (5 bases each). V was pared by 3 bases and J by 8 bases, with 11 bases between. Per the germline V gene, CDR1 is SGHDN and CDR2 is FVKESK. This CDR3 is built from 13 residues. CDR3 coding DNA: TGTGCCAGCAGCCAGGGACCCCTCGATGAGCAGTTCTTC. It yields the protein CASSQGPLDEQFF.

The chain uses TRBV6-2 or TRBV6-3 and TRBJ2-7; 7 nucleotides line up with TRBD1. CDR1 is MNHEY and CDR2 is SVGEGT in the germline V gene. CDR3 length: 14 residues. V was clipped by 2 bases and J by 4 bases; unmatched bases: 5. The CDR3 region has the DNA TGTGCCAGCAGTTACGGGGGACAGCCGTACGAGCAGTACTTC. It translates to CASSYGGQPYEQYF.

This clonotype was observed a few times. V is TRBV20-1 and J is TRBJ1-5, with D hard to call. This CDR3 spans 12 amino acids. Germline V gives CDR1 DFQATT, CDR2 SNEGSKA (reference sequence). In nucleotides, the CDR3 is TGCAGCGTGGTGAGGAGCAATCAGCCCCAGCATTTT. It codes for CSVVRSNQPQHF.

The V call is TRBV7-3, the J call TRBJ2-5; 11 nucleotides match TRBD2. Germline CDR1 is SGHTA and CDR2 is FQGTGA. This CDR3 has 17 residues. Losses at the gene ends were 0 bases for V and 1 base for J; bases not matched to a gene: 4. In DNA, the CDR3 is TGTGCCAGCAGCTTAACGTCTAGCGGGGGGCTCCAAGAGACCCAGTACTTC. Its protein product is CASSLTSSGGLQETQYF.

This chain uses TRBV4-3 with TRBJ2-1, with 11 bases aligning to TRBD2. In germline, CDR1 is LGHNA, CDR2 YSLEER. V shed 0 bases, J shed 7 bases, and the junction held 5 bases outside the gene matches. The CDR3 totals 16 residues. The CDR3 nucleotides are TGCGCCAGCAGCCAAGATTGGCTAGCGGGAGGAAATGAGCAGTTCTTC. As protein: CASSQDWLAGGNEQFF.

The chain uses TRBV5-1 and TRBJ2-5, with D tentatively TRBD2 (5 bases). Trimming cost V 1 base and J 3 bases, with 13 bases left between them. This CDR3 has 15 amino acids. From germline, CDR1 is SGHRS and CDR2 YFSETQ. CDR3 loop: CASSLRSGKEETQYF. The CDR3 DNA reads as TGCGCCAGCAGCTTGCGATCCGGGAAGGAAGAGACCCAGTACTTC.

The V call is TRBV7-8, the J call TRBJ2-2, with TRBD1 identical over 9 bases. The CDR3 runs to 19 residues. CDR1 and CDR2 from the germline V gene are SGHVS and FQNEAQ. The V and J ends lost 3 bases and 1 base, in that order; junction bases with no gene match: 12. The CDR3 loop is CASSFAPRDREWNTGELFF. CDR3 in DNA: TGTGCCAGCAGCTTCGCCCCACGGGACAGGGAATGGAACACCGGGGAGCTGTTTTTT. Drawing the rest from reference TRBV7-8 and TRBJ2-2, the complete variable domain is GAGVSQSPRYKVAKRGQDVALRCDPISGHVSLFWYQQALGQGPEFLTYFQNEAQLDKSGLPSDRFFAERPEGSVSTLKIQRTQQEDSAVYLCASSFAPRDREWNTGELFFGEGSRLTVL.

A few counts support this clonotype. V is TRBV5-1 and J is TRBJ2-5; no definite D call. V was trimmed by 4 bases and J by 0 bases, leaving 13 bases between them. Germline V gene lookup returns CDR1 SGHRS and CDR2 YFSETQ. This CDR3 has 15 amino acids. CDR3 sequence reads: CASSPTGPYQETQYF. The CDR3 DNA reads TGCGCCAGCAGCCCTACCGGGCCGTACCAAGAGACCCAGTACTTC.

The chain is built from TRBV11-2 and TRBJ2-1, with TRBD2 identical over 8 bases. The CDR3 has 17 residues. The germline gives CDR1 SGHAT, CDR2 FQNNGV. V gave up 4 bases and J gave up 0 bases; unmatched junction bases: 8. This CDR3 is CASSSLAGPSSYNEQFF. CDR3 DNA sequence: TGTGCCAGCAGCTCATTAGCGGGGCCGAGCTCCTACAATGAGCAGTTCTTC. The full variable domain, in which reference TRBV11-2 and TRBJ2-1 provide the parts outside the CDR3, is EAGVAQSPRYKIIEKRQSVAFWCNPISGHATLYWYQQILGQGPKLLIQFQNNGVVDDSQLPKDRFSAERLKGVDSTLKIQPAKLEDSAVYLCASSSLAGPSSYNEQFFGPGTRLTVL.

This clonotype was picked up a small number of times. This chain connects TRBV6-2 or TRBV6-3 to TRBJ2-5; D may be TRBD1 (5 bases). Judging by the DNA end, TRBJ2-1 fits better; the J call may be wrong. The CDR3 totals 12 residues. Germline CDR1 reads MNHEY; CDR2 reads SVGEGT. The chain's CDR3 is CASTSGYAGQFF. CDR3 DNA: TGTGCCAGCACTTCAGGGTATGCCGGGCAGTTCTTC.

The V call is TRBV12-3 or TRBV12-4, the J call TRBJ2-6; unclear D gene. Trimming cost V 8 bases and J 2 bases, with 10 bases left between them. The CDR3 has 14 amino acids. DNA for the CDR3: TGTGCCAGCTTTAGCCCTCCTGGGGCCAACGTCCTGACTTTC. Residues: CASFSPPGANVLTF.

This clonotype has just a few counts. V and J are TRBV20-1 and TRBJ1-2; D call uncertain. The CDR3 runs 13 residues. The germline gives CDR1 DFQATT, CDR2 SNEGSKA (reference sequence). Between the trimmed V and J ends, which lost 3 bases and 0 bases, there was a span of 8 bases. CDR3 loop: CSASSGANYGYTF. The CDR3, as DNA: TGCAGTGCTAGTTCCGGGGCTAACTATGGCTACACCTTC.

This clonotype turned up a few times. The chain joins TRBV6-6 to TRBJ2-5; D is possibly TRBD2 (6 bases). The V gene's germline CDR1 is MNHNY and CDR2 SVGAGI (reference sequence). CDR3 length: 13 residues. V was pared by 4 bases and J by 3 bases, with 9 bases between. CDR3 sequence reads: CASSFWEEETQYF. The CDR3 nucleotides are TGTGCCAGCAGTTTTTGGGAGGAAGAGACCCAGTACTTC.

The chain uses TRBV6-6 and TRBJ2-1; 8 bases fit TRBD2. J lost 4 bases, V lost 10 bases, and 9 bases had no gene match. Germline V gene data show CDR1 as MNHNY and CDR2 as SVGAGI (reference sequence). This CDR3 has 14 residues. The CDR3 region has the DNA TGTGCCACCGTATTAGCGGGGCATTACAATGAGCAGTTCTTC. It codes for CATVLAGHYNEQFF.

The V and J genes are TRBV28 and TRBJ2-3; maybe TRBD2 (5 bases). The CDR3 has 15 amino acids. V lost 7 bases and J lost 2, with 16 bases in between. CDR1 is MDHEN and CDR2 is SYDVKM in the germline V gene. The CDR3 loop is CASTYSGINTDTQYF. The CDR3 region has the DNA TGTGCCAGCACCTACAGCGGAATAAACACAGATACGCAGTATTTT.

V is TRBV29-1 and J is TRBJ2-3, with D perhaps matching TRBD2 (5 bases). Germline V CDR1 and CDR2: SQVTM, ANQGSEA. Trimming shortened V by 0 bases and J by 6 bases, and 16 bases separated the two germline ends. This CDR3 spans 15 amino acids. In nucleotides, the CDR3 is TGCAGCGTTGAAGAGGGGAATCGGGAACCGGATACGCAGTATTTT. Encoded protein: CSVEEGNREPDTQYF.

V and J are TRBV5-1 and TRBJ1-1; D is unclear. This CDR3 has 13 amino acids. Trimming removed 5 bases from V and 6 bases from J, with 14 bases in between. Germline assignment: CDR1 SGHRS and CDR2 YFSETQ. The CDR3 DNA reads TGCGCCAGCAGTAACGGGCCTCAGGCTGAAGCTTTCTTT. This sequence encodes CASSNGPQAEAFF. The variable domain in full, with the rest retrieved from reference TRBV5-1 and TRBJ1-1, is KAGVTQTPRYLIKTRGQQVTLSCSPISGHRSVSWYQQTPGQGLQFLFEYFSETQRNKGNFPGRFSGRQFSNSRSEMNVSTLELGDSALYLCASSNGPQAEAFFGQGTRLTVV.

Only a few counts were recorded for this clonotype. The rearrangement joins TRBV11-2 to TRBJ2-1; D may be TRBD1 or TRBD2 (6 bases each). Trimming took 0 bases from V and 6 from J, leaving 15 bases between them. CDR1 is SGHAT, CDR2 FQNNGV, per germline. The CDR3 length is 16 residues. CDR3 in DNA: TGTGCCAGCAGCTTAGATCGGGGGACGGGGGCCAATGAGCAGTTCTTC. This codes for CASSLDRGTGANEQFF.

This clonotype was observed a handful of times. The chain employs TRBV27 and TRBJ2-1, with 8 bases matching TRBD2. The CDR3 covers 16 residues. J was trimmed by 7 bases and V by 3 bases; bases with no gene match: 11. Germline CDR1 reads MNHEY; CDR2 reads SMNVEV (reference sequence). This chain's CDR3 is CASSFGYGRAKNEQFF. The CDR3 nucleotides are TGTGCCAGCAGTTTTGGGTACGGGAGGGCCAAGAATGAGCAGTTCTTC.

This clonotype has a handful of counts. The chain is built from TRBV6-5 and TRBJ2-2; 10 bases are shared with TRBD1. The length of the CDR3 is 16 residues. V lost 6 bases to trimming and J lost 3 bases; unmatched junction nucleotides: 7. The germline V gene has CDR1 MNHEY and CDR2 SVGAGI. CDR3 sequence: CASRSPGQGYTGELFF. The CDR3 bases are TGTGCCAGCAGATCTCCGGGACAGGGGTACACCGGGGAGCTGTTTTTT.

The V call is TRBV20-1, the J call TRBJ1-3; no reliable D call. Germline V gene lookup returns CDR1 DFQATT and CDR2 SNEGSKA (reference sequence). The CDR3 has 15 amino acids. With 1 base removed from V and 0 bases from J, the gap between germline ends came to 10 bases. The CDR3 nucleotides read TGCAGTGCTAGAGGTGGCCCTAACTCTGGAAACACCATATATTTT. This codes for CSARGGPNSGNTIYF.

Notes on this clonotype: Relative to the germline gene, one junction end is altered; a read error may explain this. This chain links TRBV12-3 or TRBV12-4 with TRBJ2-3; 8 nucleotides agree with TRBD2. There are 15 residues in the CDR3. The CDR3 region is CASTGLGVRTDTEYF. CDR3 DNA: TGTGCCAGCACGGGACTAGGGGTGAGAACAGATACGGAGTATTTT.